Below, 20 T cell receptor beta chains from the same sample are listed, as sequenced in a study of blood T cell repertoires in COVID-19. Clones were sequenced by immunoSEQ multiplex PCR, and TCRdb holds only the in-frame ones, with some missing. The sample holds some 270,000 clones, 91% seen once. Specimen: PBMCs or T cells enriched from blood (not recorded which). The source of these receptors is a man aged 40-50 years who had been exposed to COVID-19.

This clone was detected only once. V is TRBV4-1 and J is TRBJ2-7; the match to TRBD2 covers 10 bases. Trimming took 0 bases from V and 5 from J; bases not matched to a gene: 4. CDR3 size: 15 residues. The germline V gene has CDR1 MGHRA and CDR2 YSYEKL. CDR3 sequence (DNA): TGCGCCAGCAGCCAAGAGGTAGCGGGAGGCAACGAGCAGTACTTC. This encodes CASSQEVAGGNEQYF.

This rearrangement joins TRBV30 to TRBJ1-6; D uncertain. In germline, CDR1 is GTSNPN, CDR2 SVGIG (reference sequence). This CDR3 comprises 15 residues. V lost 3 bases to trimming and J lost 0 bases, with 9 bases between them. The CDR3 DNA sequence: TGTGCCTGGAGCCATCTAAACTCCTATAATTCACCCCTCCACTTT. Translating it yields CAWSHLNSYNSPLHF.

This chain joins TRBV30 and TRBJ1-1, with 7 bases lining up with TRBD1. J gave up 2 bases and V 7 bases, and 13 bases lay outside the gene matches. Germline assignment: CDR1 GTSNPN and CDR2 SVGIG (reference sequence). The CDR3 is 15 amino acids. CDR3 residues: CALILPGTANTEAFF. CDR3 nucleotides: TGTGCCTTAATTTTACCGGGGACAGCCAACACTGAAGCTTTCTTT.

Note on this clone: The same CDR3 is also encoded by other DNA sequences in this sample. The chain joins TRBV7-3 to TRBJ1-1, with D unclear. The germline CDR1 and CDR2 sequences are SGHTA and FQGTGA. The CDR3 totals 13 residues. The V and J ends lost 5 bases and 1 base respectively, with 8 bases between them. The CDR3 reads CASSLGANTEAFF. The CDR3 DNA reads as TGTGCCAGCAGCCTGGGAGCGAACACTGAAGCTTTCTTT.

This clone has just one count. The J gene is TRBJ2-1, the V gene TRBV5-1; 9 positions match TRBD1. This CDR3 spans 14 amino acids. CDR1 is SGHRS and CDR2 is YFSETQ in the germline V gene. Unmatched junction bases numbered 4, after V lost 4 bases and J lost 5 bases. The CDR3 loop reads CASSPRQGDNEQFF. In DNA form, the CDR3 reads TGCGCCAGCAGCCCGCGACAGGGGGACAATGAGCAGTTCTTC. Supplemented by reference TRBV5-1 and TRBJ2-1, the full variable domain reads KAGVTQTPRYLIKTRGQQVTLSCSPISGHRSVSWYQQTPGQGLQFLFEYFSETQRNKGNFPGRFSGRQFSNSRSEMNVSTLELGDSALYLCASSPRQGDNEQFFGPGTRLTVL.

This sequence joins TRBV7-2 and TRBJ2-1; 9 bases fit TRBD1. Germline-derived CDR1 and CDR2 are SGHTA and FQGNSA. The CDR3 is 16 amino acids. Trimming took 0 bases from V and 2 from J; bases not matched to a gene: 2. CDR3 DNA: TGTGCCAGCAGCTTAGCCGGGACAGGGACCTACAATGAGCAGTTCTTC. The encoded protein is CASSLAGTGTYNEQFF.

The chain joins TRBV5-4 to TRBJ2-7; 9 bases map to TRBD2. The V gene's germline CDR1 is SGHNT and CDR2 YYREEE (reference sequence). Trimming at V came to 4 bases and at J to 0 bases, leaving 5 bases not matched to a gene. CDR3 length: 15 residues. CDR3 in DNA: TGTGCCAGCAGCCCCGGGACTAGCTTCTCCTACGAGCAGTACTTC. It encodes CASSPGTSFSYEQYF.

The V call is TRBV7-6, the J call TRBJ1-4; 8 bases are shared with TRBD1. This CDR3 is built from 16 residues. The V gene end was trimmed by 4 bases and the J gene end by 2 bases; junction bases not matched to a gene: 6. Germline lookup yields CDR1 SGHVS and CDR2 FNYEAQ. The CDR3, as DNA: TGTGCCAGCAGCTATCAGGGGGCGCCGACTAATGAAAAACTGTTTTTT. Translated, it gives CASSYQGAPTNEKLFF. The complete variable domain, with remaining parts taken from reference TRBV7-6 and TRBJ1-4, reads GAGVSQSPRYKVTKRGQDVALRCDPISGHVSLYWYRQALGQGPEFLTYFNYEAQQDKSGLPNDRFSAERPEGSISTLTIQRTEQRDSAMYRCASSYQGAPTNEKLFFGSGTQLSVL.

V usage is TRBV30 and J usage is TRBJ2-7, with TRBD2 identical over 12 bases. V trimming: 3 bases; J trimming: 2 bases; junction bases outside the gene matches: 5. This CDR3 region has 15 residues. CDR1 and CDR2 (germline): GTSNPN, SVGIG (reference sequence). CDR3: CAWRGSSGRAYEQYF. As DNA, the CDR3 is TGTGCCTGGAGGGGATCTAGCGGGAGGGCCTACGAGCAGTACTTC.

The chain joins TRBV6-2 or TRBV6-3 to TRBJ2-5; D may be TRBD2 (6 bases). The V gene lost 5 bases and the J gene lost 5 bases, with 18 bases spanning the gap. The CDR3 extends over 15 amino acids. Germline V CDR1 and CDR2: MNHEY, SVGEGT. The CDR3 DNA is TGTGCCAGCAGTGGACTACAGCACCTCCGGGAGACCCAGTACTTC. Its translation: CASSGLQHLRETQYF.

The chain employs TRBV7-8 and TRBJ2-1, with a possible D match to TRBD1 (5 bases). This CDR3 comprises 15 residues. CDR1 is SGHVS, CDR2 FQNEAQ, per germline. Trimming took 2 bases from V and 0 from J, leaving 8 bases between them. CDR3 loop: CASSLTGSSYNEQFF. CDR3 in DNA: TGTGCCAGCAGCTTAACAGGTAGCTCCTACAATGAGCAGTTCTTC.

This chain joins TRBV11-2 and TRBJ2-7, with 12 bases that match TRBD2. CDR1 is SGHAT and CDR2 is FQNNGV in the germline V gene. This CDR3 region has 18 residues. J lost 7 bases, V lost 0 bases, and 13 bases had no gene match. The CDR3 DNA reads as TGTGCCAGCAGCTTAGAAATTAAAGGACTAGCGGGGTCCGGGGAGCAGTACTTC. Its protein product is CASSLEIKGLAGSGEQYF. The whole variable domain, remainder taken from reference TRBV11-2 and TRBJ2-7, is EAGVAQSPRYKIIEKRQSVAFWCNPISGHATLYWYQQILGQGPKLLIQFQNNGVVDDSQLPKDRFSAERLKGVDSTLKIQPAKLEDSAVYLCASSLEIKGLAGSGEQYFGPGTRLTVT.

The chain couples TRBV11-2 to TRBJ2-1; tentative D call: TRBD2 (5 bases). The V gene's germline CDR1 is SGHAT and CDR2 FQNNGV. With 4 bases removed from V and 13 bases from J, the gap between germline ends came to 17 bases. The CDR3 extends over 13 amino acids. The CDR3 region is CASSYTPSGPQFF. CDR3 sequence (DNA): TGTGCCAGCAGCTACACCCCAAGCGGACCCCAGTTCTTC.

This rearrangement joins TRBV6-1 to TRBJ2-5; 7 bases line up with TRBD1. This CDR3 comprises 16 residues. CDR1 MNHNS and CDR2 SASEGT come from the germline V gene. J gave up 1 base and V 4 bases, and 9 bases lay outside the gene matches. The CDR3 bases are TGTGCCAGCAGTGGGCATAGGGACAGACTCCAAGAGACCCAGTACTTC. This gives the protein CASSGHRDRLQETQYF.

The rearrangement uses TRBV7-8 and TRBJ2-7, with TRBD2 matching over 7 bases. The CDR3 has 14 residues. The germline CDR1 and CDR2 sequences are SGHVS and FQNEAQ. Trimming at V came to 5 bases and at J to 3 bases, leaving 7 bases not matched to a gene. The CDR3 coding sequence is TGTGCCAGCAGCATTAGCGGGCCGCGCTACGAGCAGTACTTC. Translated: CASSISGPRYEQYF.

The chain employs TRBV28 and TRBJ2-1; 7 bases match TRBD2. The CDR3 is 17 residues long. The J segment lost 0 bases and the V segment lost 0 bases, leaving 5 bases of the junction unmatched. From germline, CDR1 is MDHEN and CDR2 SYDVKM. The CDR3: CASSLWGGSPSYNEQFF. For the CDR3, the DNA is TGTGCCAGCAGTTTATGGGGAGGGTCACCCTCCTACAATGAGCAGTTCTTC.

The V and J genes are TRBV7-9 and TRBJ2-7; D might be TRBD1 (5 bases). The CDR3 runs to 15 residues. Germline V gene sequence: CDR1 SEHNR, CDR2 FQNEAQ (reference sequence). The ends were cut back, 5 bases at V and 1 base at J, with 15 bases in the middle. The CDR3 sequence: CASSPGAAQSYEQYF. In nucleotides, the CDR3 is TGTGCCAGCAGCCCTGGGGCAGCCCAGTCCTACGAGCAGTACTTC. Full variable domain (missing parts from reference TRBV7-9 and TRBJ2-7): DTGVSQNPRHKITKRGQNVTFRCDPISEHNRLYWYRQTLGQGPEFLTYFQNEAQLEKSRLLSDRFSAERPKGSFSTLEIQRTEQGDSAMYLCASSPGAAQSYEQYFGPGTRLTVT.

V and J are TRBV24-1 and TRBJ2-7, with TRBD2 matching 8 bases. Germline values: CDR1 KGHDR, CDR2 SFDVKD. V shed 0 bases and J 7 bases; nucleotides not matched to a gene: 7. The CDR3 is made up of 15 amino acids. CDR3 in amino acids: CATSDLREGAEEQYF. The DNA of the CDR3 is TGTGCCACCAGTGATTTGCGGGAGGGCGCGGAAGAGCAGTACTTC.

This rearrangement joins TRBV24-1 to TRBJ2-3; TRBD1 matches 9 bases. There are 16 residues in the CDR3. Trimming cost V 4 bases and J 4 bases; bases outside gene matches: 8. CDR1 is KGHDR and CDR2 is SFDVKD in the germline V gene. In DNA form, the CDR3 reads TGTGCCACCAGTGAGAGGGACAGGGTCAGTCCAGATACGCAGTATTTT. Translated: CATSERDRVSPDTQYF.

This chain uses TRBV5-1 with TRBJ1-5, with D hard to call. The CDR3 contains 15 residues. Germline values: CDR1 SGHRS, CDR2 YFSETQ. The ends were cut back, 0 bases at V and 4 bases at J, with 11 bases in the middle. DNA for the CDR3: TGCGCCAGCAGCTTGGGAGCGGGCGGGAATCAGCCCCAGCATTTT. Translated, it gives CASSLGAGGNQPQHF.